This T cell receptor (beta chain) was observed in a study of blood T cell repertoires in COVID-19. Study details: The samples span acute and convalescent COVID-19 from the United States, Italy and Spain.

Some clones are missing from TCRdb's copy, which holds only in-frame ones; the method was immunoSEQ multiplex PCR. The sample holds 390,000 or so clones, 80% to 90% seen once. The CDR3 is made up of 13 amino acids. CDR1 is SGHDT, CDR2 YYEEEE, per germline. Trimming took 7 bases from V and 0 from J, leaving 8 bases between them. The V call is TRBV5-6, the J call TRBJ1-3; D is undetermined. Sequencing was done on a sample of PBMCs or T cells enriched from blood (not recorded which). The TCR was taken from a woman aged 45-65 years who had recovered from COVID-19. This CDR3 reads CASRVTSGNTIYF. The CDR3, as DNA: TGTGCCAGCCGGGTTACCTCTGGAAACACCATATATTTT.